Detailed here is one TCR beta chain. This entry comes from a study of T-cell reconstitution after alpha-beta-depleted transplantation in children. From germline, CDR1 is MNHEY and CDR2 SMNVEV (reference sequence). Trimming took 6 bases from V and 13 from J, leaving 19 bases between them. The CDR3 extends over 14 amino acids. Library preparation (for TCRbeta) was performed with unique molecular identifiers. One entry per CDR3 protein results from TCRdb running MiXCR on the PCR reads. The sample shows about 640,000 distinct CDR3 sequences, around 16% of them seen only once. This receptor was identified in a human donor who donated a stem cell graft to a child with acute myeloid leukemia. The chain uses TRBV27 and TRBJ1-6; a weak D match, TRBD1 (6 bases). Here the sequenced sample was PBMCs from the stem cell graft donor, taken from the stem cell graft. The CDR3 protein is CASRSDSRFLPLHF. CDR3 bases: TGTGCCAGCAGGTCGGACAGTCGATTTCTTCCCCTCCACTTT.